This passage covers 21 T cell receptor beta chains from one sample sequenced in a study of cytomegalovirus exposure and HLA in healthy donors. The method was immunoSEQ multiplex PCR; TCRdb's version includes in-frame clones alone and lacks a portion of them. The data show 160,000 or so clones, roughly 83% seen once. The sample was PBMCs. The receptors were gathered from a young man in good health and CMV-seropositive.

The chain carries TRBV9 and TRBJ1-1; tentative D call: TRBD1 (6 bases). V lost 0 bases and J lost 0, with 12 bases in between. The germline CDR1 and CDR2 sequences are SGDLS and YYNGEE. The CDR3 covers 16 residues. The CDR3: CASSVETGPMNTEAFF. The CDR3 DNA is TGTGCCAGCAGCGTAGAGACAGGCCCTATGAACACTGAAGCTTTCTTT.

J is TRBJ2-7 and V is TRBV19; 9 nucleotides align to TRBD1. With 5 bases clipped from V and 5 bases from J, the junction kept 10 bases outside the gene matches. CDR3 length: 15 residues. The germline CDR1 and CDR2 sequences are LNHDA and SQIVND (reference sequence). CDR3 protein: CASSEGQGLGHEQYF. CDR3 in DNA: TGTGCCAGTAGTGAGGGACAGGGTCTAGGTCACGAGCAGTACTTC.

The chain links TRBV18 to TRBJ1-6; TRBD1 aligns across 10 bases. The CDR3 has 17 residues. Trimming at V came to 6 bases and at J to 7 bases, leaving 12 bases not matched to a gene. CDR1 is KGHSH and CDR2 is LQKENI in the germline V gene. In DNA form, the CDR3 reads TGTGCCAGCTCGCAAAGTGCGCCGGGACAGGGGAATTCACCCCTCCACTTT. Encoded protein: CASSQSAPGQGNSPLHF.

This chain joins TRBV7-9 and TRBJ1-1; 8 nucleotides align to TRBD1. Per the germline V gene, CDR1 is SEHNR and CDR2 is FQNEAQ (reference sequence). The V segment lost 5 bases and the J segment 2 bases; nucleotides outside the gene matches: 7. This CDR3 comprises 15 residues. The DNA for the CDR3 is TGTGCCAGCAGCCGAGCCTCAGGGGGCAACACTGAAGCTTTCTTT. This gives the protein CASSRASGGNTEAFF.

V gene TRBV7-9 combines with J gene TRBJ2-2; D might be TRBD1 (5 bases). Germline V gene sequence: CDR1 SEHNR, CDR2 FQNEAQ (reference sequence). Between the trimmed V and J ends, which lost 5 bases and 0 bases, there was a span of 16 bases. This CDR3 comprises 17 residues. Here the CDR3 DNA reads TGTGCCAGCAGCCCCCTGAAAACAGGACCGAACACCGGGGAGCTGTTTTTT. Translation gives CASSPLKTGPNTGELFF.

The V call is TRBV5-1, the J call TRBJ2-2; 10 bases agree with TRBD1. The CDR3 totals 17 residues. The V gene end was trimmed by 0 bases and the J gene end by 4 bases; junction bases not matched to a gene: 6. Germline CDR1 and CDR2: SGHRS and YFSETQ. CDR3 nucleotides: TGCGCCAGCAGCTTGGGGTCGGGGACAGGGGTCACCGGGGAGCTGTTTTTT. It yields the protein CASSLGSGTGVTGELFF.

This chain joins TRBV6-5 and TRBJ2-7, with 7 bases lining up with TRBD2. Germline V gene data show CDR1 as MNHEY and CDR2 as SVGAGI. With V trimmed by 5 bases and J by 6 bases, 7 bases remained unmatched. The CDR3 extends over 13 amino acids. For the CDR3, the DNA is TGTGCCAGCAGTAAACGGACTAGAGGCGAGCAGTACTTC. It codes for CASSKRTRGEQYF.

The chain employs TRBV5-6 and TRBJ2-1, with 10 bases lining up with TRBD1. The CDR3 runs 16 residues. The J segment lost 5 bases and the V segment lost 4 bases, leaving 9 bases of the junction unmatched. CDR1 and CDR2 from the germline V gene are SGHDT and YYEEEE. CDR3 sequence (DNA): TGTGCCAGCAGCCCTCAGGGACAGGGGATACACAATGAGCAGTTCTTC. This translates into CASSPQGQGIHNEQFF.

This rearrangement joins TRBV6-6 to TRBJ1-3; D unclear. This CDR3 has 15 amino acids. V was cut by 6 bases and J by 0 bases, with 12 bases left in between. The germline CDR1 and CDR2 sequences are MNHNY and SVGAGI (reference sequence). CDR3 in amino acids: CASRYDPGSGNTIYF. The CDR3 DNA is TGTGCCAGCAGGTATGACCCAGGCTCTGGAAACACCATATATTTT.

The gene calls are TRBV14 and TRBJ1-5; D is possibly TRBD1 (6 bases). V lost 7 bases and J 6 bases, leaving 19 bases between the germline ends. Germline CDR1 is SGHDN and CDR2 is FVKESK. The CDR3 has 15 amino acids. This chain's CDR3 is CASTNLQGFGQPQHF. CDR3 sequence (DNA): TGTGCCAGCACCAACCTACAGGGATTCGGTCAGCCCCAGCATTTT.

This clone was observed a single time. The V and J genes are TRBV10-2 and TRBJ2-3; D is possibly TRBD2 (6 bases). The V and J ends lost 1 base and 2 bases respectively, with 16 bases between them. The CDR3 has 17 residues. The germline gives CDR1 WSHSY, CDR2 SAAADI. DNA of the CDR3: TGCGCCAGCAGTGAGTTTTGGGGACGGGAGACCACAGATACGCAGTATTTT. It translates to CASSEFWGRETTDTQYF.

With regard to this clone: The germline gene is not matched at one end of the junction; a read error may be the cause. The CDR3 is CASSVAASGLYEQYF. The CDR3 DNA sequence: TGTGCCAGCAGCGTAGCTGCCAGCGGACTCTACGAGCAGTACTTC. The rearrangement joins TRBV7-6 to TRBJ2-7; D possibly corresponds to TRBD2 (5 bases). Looked up from germline, CDR1 is SGHVS and CDR2 is FNYEAQ. This CDR3 has 15 residues.

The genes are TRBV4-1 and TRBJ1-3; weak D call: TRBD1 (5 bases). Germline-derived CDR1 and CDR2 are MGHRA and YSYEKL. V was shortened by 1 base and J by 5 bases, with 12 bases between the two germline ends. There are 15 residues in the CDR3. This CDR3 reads CASSQGRDVRNTIYF. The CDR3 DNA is TGCGCCAGCAGCCAAGGGCGGGACGTTAGAAACACCATATATTTT.

CDR3 sequence reads: CASSAGTGVGYTF. The CDR3 DNA is TGTGCCAGCAGCGCCGGGACAGGGGTCGGCTACACCTTC. V and J are TRBV9 and TRBJ1-2; TRBD1 matches at 10 bases. The CDR3 consists of 13 residues. With V trimmed by 3 bases and J by 8 bases, 4 bases remained unmatched. From germline, CDR1 is SGDLS and CDR2 YYNGEE.

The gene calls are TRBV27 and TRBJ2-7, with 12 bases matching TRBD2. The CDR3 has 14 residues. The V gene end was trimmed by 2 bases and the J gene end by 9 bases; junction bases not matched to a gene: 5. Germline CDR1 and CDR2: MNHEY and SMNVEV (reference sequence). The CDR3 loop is CASSLRLAGDGQYF. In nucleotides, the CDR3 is TGTGCCAGCAGTTTAAGACTAGCGGGAGACGGGCAGTACTTC.

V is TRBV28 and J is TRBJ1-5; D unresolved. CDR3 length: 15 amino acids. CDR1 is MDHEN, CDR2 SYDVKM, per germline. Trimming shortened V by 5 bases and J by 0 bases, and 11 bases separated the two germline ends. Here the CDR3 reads CASSPSGYSNQPQHF. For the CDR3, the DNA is TGTGCCAGCAGTCCCAGCGGATATAGCAATCAGCCCCAGCATTTT.

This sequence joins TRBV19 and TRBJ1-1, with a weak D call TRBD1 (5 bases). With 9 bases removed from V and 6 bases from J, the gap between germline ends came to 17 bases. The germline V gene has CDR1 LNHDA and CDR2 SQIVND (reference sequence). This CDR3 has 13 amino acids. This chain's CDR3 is CASILQGNAEAFF. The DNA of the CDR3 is TGTGCCAGCATACTTCAGGGTAACGCTGAAGCTTTCTTT.

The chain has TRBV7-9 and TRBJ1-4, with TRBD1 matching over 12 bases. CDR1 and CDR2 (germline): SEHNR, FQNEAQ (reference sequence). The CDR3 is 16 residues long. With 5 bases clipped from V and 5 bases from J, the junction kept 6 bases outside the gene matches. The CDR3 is CASSGGQGAQNEKLFF. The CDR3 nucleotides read TGTGCCAGCAGCGGGGGACAGGGGGCTCAAAATGAAAAACTGTTTTTT.

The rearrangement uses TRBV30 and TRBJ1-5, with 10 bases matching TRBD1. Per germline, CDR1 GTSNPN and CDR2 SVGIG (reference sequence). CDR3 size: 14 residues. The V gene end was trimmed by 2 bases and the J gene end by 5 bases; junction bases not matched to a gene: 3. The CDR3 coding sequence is TGTGCCTGGAGTACCGGGACAGGGGATCAGCCCCAGCATTTT. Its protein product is CAWSTGTGDQPQHF.

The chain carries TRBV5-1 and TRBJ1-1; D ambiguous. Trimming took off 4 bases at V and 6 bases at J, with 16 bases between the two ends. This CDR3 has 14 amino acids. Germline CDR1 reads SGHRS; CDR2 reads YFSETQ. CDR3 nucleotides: TGCGCCAGCAGCGCCGGGAACTCGGGCCCTGAAGCTTTCTTT. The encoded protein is CASSAGNSGPEAFF. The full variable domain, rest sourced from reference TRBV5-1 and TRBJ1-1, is KAGVTQTPRYLIKTRGQQVTLSCSPISGHRSVSWYQQTPGQGLQFLFEYFSETQRNKGNFPGRFSGRQFSNSRSEMNVSTLELGDSALYLCASSAGNSGPEAFFGQGTRLTVV.

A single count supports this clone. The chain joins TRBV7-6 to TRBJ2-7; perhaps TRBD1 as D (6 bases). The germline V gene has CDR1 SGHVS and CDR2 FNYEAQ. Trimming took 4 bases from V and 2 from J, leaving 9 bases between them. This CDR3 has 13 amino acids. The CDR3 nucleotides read TGTGCCAGCAGCTACGACAGGACCTACGAGCAGTACTTC. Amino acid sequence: CASSYDRTYEQYF. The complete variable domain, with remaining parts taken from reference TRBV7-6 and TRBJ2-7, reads GAGVSQSPRYKVTKRGQDVALRCDPISGHVSLYWYRQALGQGPEFLTYFNYEAQQDKSGLPNDRFSAERPEGSISTLTIQRTEQRDSAMYRCASSYDRTYEQYFGPGTRLTVT.